Listed below are T cell receptor beta chains from one sample, sequenced in a study of naive and memory T cell subsets. TCRdb re-analysed the UMI-ligation and nested PCR reads in MiXCR, keeping a single row per CDR3 protein. The sample lists 70,000 to 95,000 distinct CDR3 sequences, roughly 7.3% occurring once. The sample was central memory CD4+ T cells from blood. These receptors were taken from a human donor in good health. CDR3s include the opening cysteine and the closing phenylalanine or tryptophan. Fields, in order: V gene, J gene, D gene, CDR3 length, clone size, CDR3 protein, CDR3 DNA. A D gene is named only where the DNA matches it firmly. Some rows have no size entry. The others give once, few or many, or a class for an expanded clone.

>TRBV23-1|TRBJ2-4|TRBD1|16|many
CASTLPTGGREDIQYF
TGCGCCAGCACTCTCCCCACAGGGGGCCGAGAAGACATTCAGTACTTC
>TRBV10-1|TRBJ2-7|TRBD2|17|few
CASSSRLAGAAHYEQYF
TGCGCCAGCAGTTCGAGACTAGCGGGAGCGGCTCACTACGAGCAGTACTTC
>TRBV6-2/TRBV6-3|TRBJ2-7|TRBD1|13|many
CASSPGTAYEQYF
TGTGCCAGCAGTCCCGGGACAGCCTACGAGCAGTACTTC
>TRBV30|TRBJ2-1|TRBD2|16|few
CAWTGTSSYSYNEQFF
TGTGCCTGGACCGGGACTAGCTCCTACTCCTACAATGAGCAGTTCTTC
>TRBV3-1|TRBJ2-7|TRBD2|11|few
CAAGLAGSPYF
TGTGCCGCCGGACTAGCGGGGAGTCCGTACTTC
>TRBV29-1|TRBJ1-2|.|10|many
CSVASYGTNF
TGCAGCGTTGCTTCTTACGGGACCAACTTC
>TRBV5-1|TRBJ2-3|TRBD2|15|many
CASSPGTSFVDTQYF
TGCGCCAGCAGCCCCGGGACTAGCTTCGTAGATACGCAGTATTTT
>TRBV5-1|TRBJ2-7|TRBD2|15|once
CASQSVAGASYEQYF
TGCGCCAGCCAATCAGTAGCGGGGGCCTCCTACGAGCAGTACTTC
>TRBV11-2|TRBJ1-2|.|11|many
CASSTSRRYTF
TGTGCCAGCAGCACTTCGCGACGCTACACCTTC
>TRBV7-2|TRBJ2-3|.|16|.
CASSFLGLSRTDTQYF
TGTGCCAGCAGCTTCCTGGGGCTCTCTCGCACAGATACGCAGTATTTT
>TRBV24-1|TRBJ2-7|TRBD2|14|many
CATSRSGGGLEQYF
TGTGCCACCAGCAGAAGCGGGGGTGGCCTCGAGCAGTACTTC
>TRBV7-2|TRBJ2-1|.|15|.
CASSLTAFYYNEQFF
TGTGCCAGCAGCTTGACGGCATTTTACTACAATGAGCAGTTCTTC
>TRBV18|TRBJ2-7|.|13|many
CASSPGSSYEQYF
TGTGCCAGCTCACCCGGGAGCTCCTACGAGCAGTACTTC
>TRBV20-1|TRBJ1-3|.|14|many
CSARPGGSGNTIYF
TGCAGTGCTAGGCCCGGAGGCTCTGGAAACACCATATATTTT
>TRBV25-1|TRBJ1-3|.|18|few
CASSIFQGWFVSGNTIYF
TGTGCCAGCAGTATATTTCAGGGCTGGTTTGTCTCTGGAAACACCATATATTTT
>TRBV5-6|TRBJ1-1|.|14|many
CASSSTKGGTEAFF
TGTGCCAGCAGCTCCACAAAAGGGGGCACTGAAGCTTTCTTT
>TRBV7-9|TRBJ2-7|TRBD2|16|few
CASSLGSGSLFYEQYF
TGTGCCAGCAGCTTAGGTAGCGGGAGTCTTTTCTACGAGCAGTACTTC
>TRBV20-1|TRBJ2-6|.|16|many
CSASLRGNSGANVLTF
TGCAGTGCTAGCCTTAGGGGAAACTCTGGGGCCAACGTCCTGACTTTC
>TRBV7-9|TRBJ2-7|TRBD2|14|medium-sized
CASSATSGSHEQYF
TGTGCCAGCAGCGCCACTAGCGGGAGCCACGAGCAGTACTTC
>TRBV29-1|TRBJ2-1|.|14|many
CSVEAQSSYNEQFF
TGCAGCGTTGAGGCCCAGAGCTCCTACAATGAGCAGTTCTTC
>TRBV6-5|TRBJ2-1|.|14|many
CASSSWGSYNEQFF
TGTGCCAGCAGCAGCTGGGGATCCTACAATGAGCAGTTCTTC
>TRBV12-3/TRBV12-4|TRBJ2-7|TRBD1|16|.
CASSPDRHHSQYEQYF
TGTGCCAGCAGTCCGGACAGGCATCATTCCCAATACGAGCAGTACTTC
>TRBV18|TRBJ1-2|.|13|few
CASSPASNYGYTF
TGTGCCAGCTCACCAGCAAGCAACTATGGCTACACCTTC
>TRBV2|TRBJ1-5|.|14|many
CASREDRIPQPQHF
TGTGCCAGCAGGGAAGACAGGATCCCTCAGCCCCAGCATTTT
>TRBV19|TRBJ1-5|.|13|.
CASRQRSNQPQHF
TGTGCCAGTCGACAGAGAAGCAATCAGCCCCAGCATTTT
>TRBV11-3|TRBJ2-1|.|18|few
CASSLENAGPQSGNEQFF
TGTGCCAGCAGCTTAGAAAACGCCGGGCCCCAGTCGGGAAATGAGCAGTTCTTC
>TRBV7-3|TRBJ2-6|TRBD1|15|.
CASSPTGDGANVLTF
TGTGCCAGCAGCCCAACAGGGGATGGGGCCAACGTCCTGACTTTC
>TRBV20-1|TRBJ1-1|.|13|many
CSAGTTGDTEAFF
TGCAGTGCCGGGACAACCGGAGACACTGAAGCTTTCTTT
>TRBV2|TRBJ2-7|.|11|many
CASSKVYEQYF
TGTGCCAGCAGCAAGGTCTACGAGCAGTACTTC
>TRBV20-1|TRBJ1-1|.|12|many
CSALQGNTEAFF
TGCAGTGCTTTACAGGGGAACACTGAAGCTTTCTTT
>TRBV6-2/TRBV6-3|TRBJ2-4|TRBD2|18|.
CASSYSGLAGGLVYIQYF
TGTGCCAGCAGTTACTCTGGACTAGCGGGAGGGCTGGTGTACATTCAGTACTTC
>TRBV20-1|TRBJ1-6|.|15|few
CSADPVLAGYSPLHF
TGCAGTGCTGATCCGGTGTTGGCCGGCTATTCACCCCTCCACTTT
>TRBV7-8|TRBJ2-5|.|16|many
CASSFLLSYGQQTQYF
TGTGCCAGCAGCTTTCTCTTGTCGTACGGTCAACAGACCCAGTACTTC
>TRBV3-1|TRBJ1-1|.|13|few
CASSQGRASGAFF
TGTGCCAGCAGCCAAGGCCGGGCCTCAGGAGCTTTCTTT
>TRBV7-9|TRBJ2-3|TRBD2|17|.
CASSLWVTGGEADAQYF
TGTGCCAGCAGCCTGTGGGTAACGGGAGGAGAGGCAGATGCGCAGTATTTT
>TRBV7-2|TRBJ2-1|TRBD2|16|few
CASSPTGTSVYNEQFF
TGTGCCAGCAGCCCTACCGGGACTAGCGTCTACAATGAGCAGTTCTTC
>TRBV6-2/TRBV6-3|TRBJ2-1|TRBD2|16|many
CASRPALAGSYNEQFF
TGTGCCAGCAGGCCTGCGCTAGCGGGCTCCTACAATGAGCAGTTCTTC
>TRBV4-2|TRBJ1-2|.|16|many
CASSQLFALQSYGYTF
TGTGCCAGCAGCCAATTATTCGCCCTTCAATCCTATGGCTACACCTTC
>TRBV18|TRBJ1-5|.|13|few
CASSPEGGQPQHF
TGTGCCAGCTCACCGGAGGGGGGTCAGCCCCAGCATTTT
>TRBV19|TRBJ2-2|.|16|.
CASRTVGTKNTGELFF
TGTGCCAGTAGAACAGTGGGGACAAAGAACACCGGGGAGCTGTTTTTT
>TRBV28|TRBJ2-5|.|14|.
CASSLGPGVKTQYF
TGTGCCAGCAGTTTAGGACCCGGGGTAAAGACCCAGTACTTC
>TRBV29-1|TRBJ2-3|TRBD2|15|many
CSVAGTSGRTDTQYF
TGCAGCGTTGCCGGGACTAGCGGGAGAACAGATACGCAGTATTTT
>TRBV6-1|TRBJ2-7|.|15|few
CASSSLPGTSYEQYF
TGTGCCAGCAGTTCTCTTCCCGGGACCTCCTACGAGCAGTACTTC
>TRBV28|TRBJ2-5|.|13|many
CASSLMSGETQYF
TGTGCCAGCAGCCTTATGTCGGGGGAGACCCAGTACTTC
>TRBV30|TRBJ2-1|.|14|many
CAWSVGGPVAEQFF
TGTGCCTGGAGTGTAGGGGGTCCGGTCGCTGAGCAGTTCTTC
>TRBV10-2|TRBJ2-7|.|12|many
CASRAPSYEQYF
TGCGCCAGCAGGGCGCCCTCCTACGAGCAGTACTTC
>TRBV5-1|TRBJ2-3|.|17|few
CASSLSPPGDSTDTQYF
TGCGCCAGCAGCTTGTCCCCACCGGGGGATAGCACAGATACGCAGTATTTT
>TRBV12-3/TRBV12-4|TRBJ2-1|.|11|many
CASSRDDRQFF
TGTGCCAGCAGTCGGGACGACCGGCAGTTCTTC
>TRBV14|TRBJ2-3|.|11|many
CASSSERTQYF
TGTGCCAGCAGCAGTGAGCGTACGCAGTATTTT
>TRBV12-3/TRBV12-4|TRBJ1-6|TRBD1|19|many
CASRGQGAGPSSYNSPLHF
TGTGCCAGCAGAGGACAGGGGGCCGGACCGAGCTCCTATAATTCACCCCTCCACTTT
>TRBV12-3/TRBV12-4|TRBJ2-3|.|14|few
CASSLGRATDTQYF
TGTGCCAGCAGTTTAGGGAGGGCCACAGATACGCAGTATTTT
>TRBV18|TRBJ2-7|TRBD2|15|many
CASSPFWTSSYEQYF
TGTGCCAGCTCACCCTTTTGGACTAGCTCCTACGAGCAGTACTTC
>TRBV12-3/TRBV12-4|TRBJ1-2|TRBD1|22|many
CASSSQGGQGARHGGRYYGYTF
TGTGCCAGCAGTTCCCAGGGGGGACAGGGGGCGCGACATGGGGGCCGGTACTATGGCTACACCTTC
>TRBV9|TRBJ2-1|TRBD2|16|many
CASTQRAGVSYNEQFF
TGTGCCAGCACCCAGAGGGCGGGGGTCTCCTACAATGAGCAGTTCTTC
>TRBV12-3/TRBV12-4|TRBJ1-2|.|13|medium-sized
CASSPTGNYGYTF
TGTGCCAGCAGCCCCACAGGGAACTATGGCTACACCTTC
>TRBV30|TRBJ2-4|TRBD1|16|many
CAWSASAGGPKNIQYF
TGTGCCTGGAGTGCATCGGCAGGGGGCCCAAAAAACATTCAGTACTTC
>TRBV7-2|TRBJ1-2|TRBD1|16|many
CASSLARDREGYGYTF
TGTGCCAGCAGCTTAGCGAGGGACAGGGAAGGGTATGGCTACACCTTC
>TRBV20-1|TRBJ1-5|TRBD1|16|.
CSALRQGYNSNQPQHF
TGCAGTGCACTCCGACAGGGCTACAATAGCAATCAGCCCCAGCATTTT
>TRBV20-1|TRBJ2-5|TRBD2|15|.
CSARNSGGDQETQYF
TGCAGTGCTAGGAACAGCGGGGGGGATCAAGAGACCCAGTACTTC
>TRBV7-2|TRBJ1-2|.|14|few
CASSPHAQGSGYTF
TGTGCCAGCAGCCCACATGCACAGGGTTCTGGCTACACCTTC